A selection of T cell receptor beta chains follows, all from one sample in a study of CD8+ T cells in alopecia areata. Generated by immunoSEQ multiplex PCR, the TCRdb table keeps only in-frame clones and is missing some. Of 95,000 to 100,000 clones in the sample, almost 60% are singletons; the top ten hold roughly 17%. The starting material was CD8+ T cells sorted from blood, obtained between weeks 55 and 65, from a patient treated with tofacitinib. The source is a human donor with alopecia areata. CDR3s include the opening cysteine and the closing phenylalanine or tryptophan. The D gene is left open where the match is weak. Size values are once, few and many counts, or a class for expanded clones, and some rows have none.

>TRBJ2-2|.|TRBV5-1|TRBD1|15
TGCGCCAGCAGCGGGGACAGGGATGTCACCGGGGAGCTGTTTTTT
CASSGDRDVTGELFF
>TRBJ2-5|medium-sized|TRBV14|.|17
TGTGCCAGCAGCCCCTCTGGGGCCCTAGCGAGACAAGAGACCCAGTACTTC
CASSPSGALARQETQYF
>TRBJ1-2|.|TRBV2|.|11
TGTGCCAGCAGCCGAAACTATGGCTACACCTTC
CASSRNYGYTF
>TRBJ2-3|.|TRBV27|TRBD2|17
TGTGCCAGCAGTACCCGGACTAGCGGGGGGGCCGCAGATACGCAGTATTTT
CASSTRTSGGAADTQYF
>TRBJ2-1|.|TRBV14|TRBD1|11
TGTGCCATAAAACAGGGGGAGCGGCAGTTCTTC
CAIKQGERQFF
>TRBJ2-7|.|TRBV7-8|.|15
TGTGCCAGCAGCCCAAACCCCCGGGTAGGGTACGAGCAGTACTTC
CASSPNPRVGYEQYF
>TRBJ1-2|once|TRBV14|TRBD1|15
TGTGCCAGCAGCATAACCGGGACAGGGGTGGATGGCTACACCTTC
CASSITGTGVDGYTF
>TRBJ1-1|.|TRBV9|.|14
TGTGCCAGCAGCGTCCATGACGGGAACACTGAAGCTTTCTTT
CASSVHDGNTEAFF
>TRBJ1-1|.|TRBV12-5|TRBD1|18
TGTGCTAGTGGTTTGGTTCCGGGACAGGGGGCGCGGAACACTGAAGCTTTCTTT
CASGLVPGQGARNTEAFF
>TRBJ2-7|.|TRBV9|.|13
TGTGCCAGCAGCGGGAAGGTTTCCTACGAGCAGTACTTC
CASSGKVSYEQYF
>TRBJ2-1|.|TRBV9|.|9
TGTGCCAGCACCCCCGGGCAGTTCTTC
CASTPGQFF
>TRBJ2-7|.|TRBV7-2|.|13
TGTGCCAGCAGCTTAGCGGGACTCTACGAGCAGTACTTC
CASSLAGLYEQYF
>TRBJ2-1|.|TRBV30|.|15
TGTGCCATGGAAGGGGCCGGGAGCTCCTACAATGAGCAGTTCTTC
CAMEGAGSSYNEQFF
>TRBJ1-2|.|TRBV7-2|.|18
TGTGCCAGCAGCTTAGTCCCCTCGACAGTCAGGGGTAACTATGGCTACACCTTC
CASSLVPSTVRGNYGYTF
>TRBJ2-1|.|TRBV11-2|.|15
TGTGCCAGCAGCAGCGGCCTTTTCCGGAGGAATGAGCAGTTCTTC
CASSSGLFRRNEQFF
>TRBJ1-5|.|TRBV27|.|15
TGTGCCAGCAGTCCCTTGGGGGGTAGCAATCAGCCCCAGCATTTT
CASSPLGGSNQPQHF
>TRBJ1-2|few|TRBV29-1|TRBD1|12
TGCAGCGTTGATCCAGGGGGACATGGCTACACCTTC
CSVDPGGHGYTF
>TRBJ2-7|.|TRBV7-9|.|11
TGTGCCAGCACGGCCTCGGGCGAGCAGTACTTC
CASTASGEQYF
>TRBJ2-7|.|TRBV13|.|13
TGTGCCAGCAGCTTACAGGGTAACTACGAGCAGTACTTC
CASSLQGNYEQYF
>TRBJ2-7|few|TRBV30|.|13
TGTGCCTGGAGTATAGGGTCGTCCTACGAGCAGTACTTC
CAWSIGSSYEQYF
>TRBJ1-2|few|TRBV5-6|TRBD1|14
TGTGCCAGCAGCCCCGGGACAGGGAATTATGGCTACACCTTC
CASSPGTGNYGYTF
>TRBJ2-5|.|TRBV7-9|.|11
TGTGCCAGCAGCGCAGGAGAGACCCAGTACTTC
CASSAGETQYF
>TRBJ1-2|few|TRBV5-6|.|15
TGTGCCAGCAGCCTTGGAGGGGCAGGGCTGAGAGGCTACACCTTC
CASSLGGAGLRGYTF
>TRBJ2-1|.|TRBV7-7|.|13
TGTGCTAGCAGCTTAGTGGAAGATCATCCACAGTTCTTC
CASSLVEDHPQFF
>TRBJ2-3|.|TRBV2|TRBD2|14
TGTGCCAGCATACTAGCGGGGGTGCAGGATGCGCAGTATTTT
CASILAGVQDAQYF
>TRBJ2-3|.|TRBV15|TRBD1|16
TGTGCCACCAGCCTCCGGGACAGGGGACCCACAGATACGCAGTATTTT
CATSLRDRGPTDTQYF
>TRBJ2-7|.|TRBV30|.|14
TGTGCCTGGAGTGGAAGGGACTTCGCATACGAGCAGTACTTC
CAWSGRDFAYEQYF
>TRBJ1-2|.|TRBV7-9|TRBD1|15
TGTGCCAGCAGCTCCCAGGAGGGGGCCGGTTATGGCTACACCTTC
CASSSQEGAGYGYTF
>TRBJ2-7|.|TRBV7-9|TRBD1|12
TGTGCCAGCAGCCGACAGGGGCTCGAGCAGTACTTC
CASSRQGLEQYF
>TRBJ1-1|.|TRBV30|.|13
TGTGCCTGGAGTAAGACGGGATACACTGAAGCTTTCTTT
CAWSKTGYTEAFF
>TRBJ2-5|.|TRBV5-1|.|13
TGCGCCAGCAGCTTGTGGAGTCGAGAGACCCAGTACTTC
CASSLWSRETQYF